Each of the 17 T cell receptor beta chains below was sequenced from the same sample in a study of T cells in Graves' hyperthyroidism and ophthalmopathy (dated by TCRdb to the late 2010s). The library was produced with multiplex PCR. Sequencing was performed on an Illumina HiSeq 2000. The TCR beta CDR3 regions were amplified from the RNA transcripts. A first-round RT-PCR of the TCR CDR3 used the HTBI primer set with the Qiagen OneStep RT-PCR kit. TCRdb itself trimmed the public reads at Q25 with fastp, ran MiXCR and retained productive beta chains. CDR3 protein sequences are deduplicated, and each keeps its most common genes and DNA. This sample lists 300,000 to 450,000 distinct CDR3 sequences; roughly a sixth were detected once. Of the sample, approximately 35% falls within the top ten clones. Source material: blood. The source of these receptors is a woman aged 25 to 39 with Graves' hyperthyroidism that later progressed to Graves' ophthalmopathy.

This chain connects TRBV5-1 to TRBJ2-5, with 8 bases fitting TRBD2. Germline assignment: CDR1 SGHRS and CDR2 YFSETQ. Trimming at V came to 0 bases and at J to 2 bases, leaving 9 bases not matched to a gene. This CDR3 is built from 17 residues. The CDR3 spells CASSLVLGLGDQETQYF. The CDR3 DNA reads TGCGCCAGCAGCTTGGTTCTGGGACTAGGAGATCAAGAGACCCAGTACTTC.

This clonotype has just a few counts. This chain links TRBV19 with TRBJ2-7; D is unresolved. Trimming cost V 5 bases and J 2 bases, with 13 bases left between them. The CDR3 totals 14 residues. Germline CDR1 is LNHDA and CDR2 is SQIVND (reference sequence). CDR3 protein: CASSAPVAPYEQYF. CDR3 sequence (DNA): TGTGCCAGTAGTGCGCCGGTAGCTCCCTACGAGCAGTACTTC.

At least ten counts were recorded for this clonotype. The CDR3, as DNA: TGTGCCAGTAGTAAAGGTTTGTTAAGGGAATTTGGATCCTACGAGCAGTACTTC. Translation: CASSKGLLREFGSYEQYF. The chain links TRBV19 to TRBJ2-7, with no clear D. The CDR3 sequence is 18 residues long. V gave up 4 bases and J gave up 1 base, with 23 bases separating them. CDR1 LNHDA and CDR2 SQIVND come from the germline V gene (reference sequence).

This clonotype occurred many times. V usage is TRBV2 and J usage is TRBJ2-7; D uncertain. This CDR3 contains 15 residues. The germline V and J ends were trimmed by 2 bases and 2 bases, with 13 bases remaining between them. Per the germline V gene, CDR1 is SNHLY and CDR2 is FYNNEI. DNA for the CDR3: TGTGCCAGCAGTGAATGGGCATCCCTGACCTACGAGCAGTACTTC. Amino acids: CASSEWASLTYEQYF. The full variable domain, completed using reference TRBV2 and TRBJ2-7, is EPEVTQTPSHQVTQMGQEVILRCVPISNHLYFYWYRQILGQKVEFLVSFYNNEISEKSEIFDDQFSVERPDGSNFTLKIRSTKLEDSAMYFCASSEWASLTYEQYFGPGTRLTVT.

The sample holds a few counts of this clonotype. The chain has TRBV9 and TRBJ2-5, with D hard to call. Germline V CDR1 and CDR2: SGDLS, YYNGEE. Between the trimmed V and J ends, which lost 3 bases and 2 bases, there was a span of 8 bases. The CDR3 consists of 13 residues. The CDR3 here is CASSEDQQETQYF. The CDR3, as DNA: TGTGCCAGCAGCGAGGACCAGCAAGAGACCCAGTACTTC.

V is TRBV10-3 and J is TRBJ2-3; D not certain. This CDR3 is 14 amino acids long. Trimming stripped 0 bases from V and 2 bases from J, with 6 bases between. The V gene's germline CDR1 is ENHRY and CDR2 SYGVKD. The CDR3 spells CAISESMYTDTQYF. The CDR3 DNA reads as TGTGCCATCAGTGAGTCGATGTACACAGATACGCAGTATTTT.

This clonotype has just a few counts. The chain joins TRBV29-1 to TRBJ2-7, with D tentatively TRBD2 (5 bases). The end of the DNA aligns better with TRBJ2-1, so the J call may be wrong. The germline gives CDR1 SQVTM, CDR2 ANQGSEA. The CDR3 is made up of 14 amino acids. The CDR3 reads CSVSTGVGLSEQFF. The CDR3, as DNA: TGCAGCGTCTCAACCGGGGTAGGTCTGAGCGAGCAGTTCTTC.

The chain is built from TRBV24-1 and TRBJ1-1; D may be TRBD1 (5 bases). The V and J ends lost 5 bases and 0 bases respectively, with 12 bases between them. CDR3 length equals 15 residues. Germline loops: CDR1 KGHDR, CDR2 SFDVKD. In nucleotides, the CDR3 is TGTGCCACCAGTGGGGGCCCAGGGATGAACACTGAAGCTTTCTTT. Its translation is CATSGGPGMNTEAFF.

In its sample, this clonotype was seen many times. The V and J genes are TRBV20-1 and TRBJ1-1; D unresolved. The germline V and J ends were trimmed by 5 bases and 0 bases, with 19 bases remaining between them. Looked up from germline, CDR1 is DFQATT and CDR2 is SNEGSKA (reference sequence). The CDR3 loop spans 16 amino acids. The CDR3 DNA is TGCAGTGCTTCTCATCGACACGATACTATGAACACTGAAGCTTTCTTT. This encodes CSASHRHDTMNTEAFF.

Notes on this clonotype: This may be a read error, as it is one base from a much larger clone. The chain combines TRBV20-1 with TRBJ2-2; D gene ambiguous. Germline V lookup: CDR1 DFQATT, CDR2 SNEGSKA (reference sequence). Trimming stripped 4 bases from V and 4 bases from J, with 16 bases between. The CDR3 is made up of 15 amino acids. CDR3: CSATFYIRPTGELFF. DNA for the CDR3: TGCAGTGCTACCTTCTATATCCGGCCCACCGGGGAGCTGTTTTTT.

This clonotype was picked up many times. The genes are TRBV2 and TRBJ2-1, with 10 bases lining up with TRBD1. The V segment lost 6 bases and the J segment 8 bases; nucleotides outside the gene matches: 10. Germline loops: CDR1 SNHLY, CDR2 FYNNEI. CDR3 size: 15 residues. Here the CDR3 reads CASSAPGQGRDEQFF. The DNA of the CDR3 is TGTGCCAGCAGCGCACCGGGACAGGGGAGGGATGAGCAGTTCTTC.

At least ten counts were recorded for this clonotype. The chain recombines TRBV28 with TRBJ2-2, with 9 bases matching TRBD1. V shed 0 bases, J shed 4 bases, and the junction held 3 bases outside the gene matches. In germline, CDR1 is MDHEN, CDR2 SYDVKM. The CDR3 spans 16 residues. The CDR3 loop is CASSLWTGGVTGELFF. Here the CDR3 DNA reads TGTGCCAGCAGTTTATGGACAGGGGGTGTCACCGGGGAGCTGTTTTTT.

This clonotype was counted many times. CDR3 in amino acids: CSVARDGFYEQYF. In nucleotides, the CDR3 is TGCAGCGTGGCCCGGGACGGCTTCTACGAGCAGTACTTC. The gene calls are TRBV29-1 and TRBJ2-7; D may be TRBD1 or TRBD2 (5 bases each). The V gene's germline CDR1 is SQVTM and CDR2 ANQGSEA. The V end was cut by 6 bases, the J end by 3 bases, with 15 bases between. The CDR3 spans 13 residues.

To note about this clonotype: One base away lies a much larger clone, so this may be a sequencing read error. The CDR3 bases are TGCAGTGCTAGACCCGGACAAGCGACCCAGTACTTC. Translated, it gives CSARPGQATQYF. V and J are TRBV20-1 and TRBJ2-5, with D perhaps TRBD1 (5 bases). CDR3 length: 12 amino acids. Germline assignment: CDR1 DFQATT and CDR2 SNEGSKA (reference sequence).

This clonotype was recorded once. The J gene is TRBJ2-2, the V gene TRBV3-1, with D possibly TRBD1 on 5 matching bases. The CDR3 totals 17 residues. Germline CDR1 and CDR2: LGHDT and YNNKEL (reference sequence). V gave up 4 bases and J gave up 0 bases, with 15 bases separating them. The chain's CDR3 is CASSPPQQGANTGELFF. The CDR3 DNA reads TGTGCCAGCAGCCCCCCGCAGCAGGGTGCGAACACCGGGGAGCTGTTTTTT.

In its sample, this clonotype was seen many times. The chain combines TRBV12-3 or TRBV12-4 with TRBJ2-3, with 8 bases aligning to TRBD1. This CDR3 has 13 amino acids. V trimming: 5 bases; J trimming: 7 bases; junction bases outside the gene matches: 5. CDR3 coding DNA: TGTGCCAGCAGTCGAGGACAGGGAAATACGCAGTATTTT. The encoded protein is CASSRGQGNTQYF.

This clonotype was seen at least ten times. The chain employs TRBV10-3 and TRBJ1-4; tentatively, D is TRBD1 (6 bases). V was shortened by 3 bases and J by 6 bases, with 11 bases between the two germline ends. The CDR3 has 14 residues. Germline CDR1 ENHRY, CDR2 SYGVKD. In nucleotides, the CDR3 is TGTGCCATCAGTGAAGGGGGAAGCGATGAAAAACTGTTTTTT. Translation gives CAISEGGSDEKLFF.